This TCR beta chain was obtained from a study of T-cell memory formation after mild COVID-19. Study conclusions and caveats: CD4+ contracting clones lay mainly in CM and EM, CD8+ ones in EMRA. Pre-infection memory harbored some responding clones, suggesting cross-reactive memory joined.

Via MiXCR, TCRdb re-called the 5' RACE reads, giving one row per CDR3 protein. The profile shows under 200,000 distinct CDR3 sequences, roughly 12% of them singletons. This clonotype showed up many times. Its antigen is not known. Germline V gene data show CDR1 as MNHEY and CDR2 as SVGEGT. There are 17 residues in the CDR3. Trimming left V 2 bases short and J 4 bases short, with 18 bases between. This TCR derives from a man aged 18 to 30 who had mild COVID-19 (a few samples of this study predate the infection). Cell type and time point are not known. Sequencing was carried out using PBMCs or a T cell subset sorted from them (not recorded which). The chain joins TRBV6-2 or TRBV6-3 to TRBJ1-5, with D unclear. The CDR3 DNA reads TGTGCCAGCAGTTACCCGCCTCGGGAGGGAGGGAATCAGCCCCAGCATTTT. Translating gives CASSYPPREGGNQPQHF.